This section outlines one T cell receptor beta chain sequence together with its context. The CDR3 is 11 amino acids. CDR1 is MDHEN, CDR2 SYDVKM, per germline. Trimming cost V 7 bases and J 0 bases, with 3 bases left between them. cDNA came from roughly 0.5 to 1 ug RNA primed by random hexamers. The amplification used immunoSEQ multiplex PCR on TCR beta CDR3; it spanned 54 Vbeta and 13 Jbeta. TCRdb re-derived calls from the immunoSEQ multiplex PCR reads in MiXCR, one entry per CDR3 protein. The repertoire consists of approximately 170,000 distinct CDR3 sequences, with about 90% occurring once and the leading ten covering around 0.087%. These data originate in a study of CD8 T cells in Susac syndrome.

The material sequenced was CD4+ T cells from PBMCs. The rearrangement joins TRBV28 to TRBJ1-2; D is uncertain. The sequence was obtained from a human donor in good health. CDR3 nucleotide sequence: TGTGCCAGCACCTCTAACTATGGCTACACCTTC. It codes for CASTSNYGYTF.